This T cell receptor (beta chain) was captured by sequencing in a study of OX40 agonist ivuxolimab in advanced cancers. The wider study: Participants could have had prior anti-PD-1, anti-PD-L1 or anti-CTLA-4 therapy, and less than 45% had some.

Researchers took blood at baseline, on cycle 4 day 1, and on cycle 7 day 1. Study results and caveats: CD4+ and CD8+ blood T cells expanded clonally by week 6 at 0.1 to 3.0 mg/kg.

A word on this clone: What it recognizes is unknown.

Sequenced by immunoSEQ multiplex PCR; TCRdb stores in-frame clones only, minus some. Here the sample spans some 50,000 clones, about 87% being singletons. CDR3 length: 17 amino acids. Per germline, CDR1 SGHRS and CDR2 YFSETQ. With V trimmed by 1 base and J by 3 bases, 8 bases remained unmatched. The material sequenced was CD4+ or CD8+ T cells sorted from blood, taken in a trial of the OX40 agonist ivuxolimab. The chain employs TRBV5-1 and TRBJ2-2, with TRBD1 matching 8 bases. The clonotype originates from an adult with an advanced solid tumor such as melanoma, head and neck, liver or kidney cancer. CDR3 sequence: CASSLTSTGVDTGELFF. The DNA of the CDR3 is TGCGCCAGCAGCTTGACTTCGACAGGGGTGGACACCGGGGAGCTGTTTTTT.